The 22 T cell receptor beta chains below were found in one sample sequenced in a study of shared clonotypes between healthy human individuals. Some clones are missing from TCRdb's copy, which holds only in-frame ones; the method was immunoSEQ multiplex PCR. The sample lists some 490,000 clones; about 85% were seen once. Sequenced input: PBMCs. The receptors were sampled from a woman in her forties in good health. Some clones in this sample may be carry-over from other donors' samples.

In the case of this clone: Lacking the conserved final phenylalanine or tryptophan, this CDR3 likely reflects a read error. The genes are TRBV6-5 and TRBJ2-6, with unresolved D. The CDR3 is made up of 14 amino acids. V dropped 6 bases and J dropped 3 bases, with 9 bases sitting between them. Germline CDR1 reads MNHEY; CDR2 reads SVGAGI. CDR3 residues: CASSRLYGANVLTL. The CDR3 DNA reads TGTGCCAGCAGCCGACTTTATGGGGCCAACGTCCTGACTTTA.

This rearrangement joins TRBV29-1 to TRBJ1-2; the match to TRBD1 covers 7 bases. The CDR3 runs 13 residues. The V segment lost 4 bases and the J segment 1 base; nucleotides outside the gene matches: 3. In germline, CDR1 is SQVTM, CDR2 ANQGSEA. The CDR3 reads CSVGGQSNYGYTF. The DNA of the CDR3 is TGCAGCGTTGGGGGACAGAGTAACTATGGCTACACCTTC.

To note about this clone: A far larger clone is just one base off, so this is likely a read error. The chain couples TRBV5-1 to TRBJ2-5; no reliable D call. The CDR3 is 13 residues long. Germline values: CDR1 SGHRS, CDR2 YFSETQ. The CDR3 nucleotides read TGCGCCAACAGCTTGGCCCCCCTGGAGACCCAGTACTTC. As protein: CANSLAPLETQYF.

Comments on this clone: This likely reflects a read error, since a far larger clone is one base away. CDR3 loop: CATLRADYEQYF. The DNA for the CDR3 is TGTGCCACTCTAAGGGCCGACTACGAGCAGTACTTC. The V gene is TRBV28, the J gene TRBJ2-7, with D uncertain. Trimming left V 10 bases short and J 3 bases short, with 13 bases between. The CDR3 loop spans 12 amino acids. CDR1 and CDR2 (germline): MDHEN, SYDVKM. The whole variable domain, remainder taken from reference TRBV28 and TRBJ2-7, is DVKVTQSSRYLVKRTGEKVFLECVQDMDHENMFWYRQDPGLGLRLIYFSYDVKMKEKGDIPEGYSVSREKKERFSLILESASTNQTSMYLCATLRADYEQYFGPGTRLTVT.

CDR3 in DNA: TGTGCCAGCAGCTTAGCGATTAGCGGGAGGGGTGAGCAGTTCTTC. Protein product: CASSLAISGRGEQFF. The J gene is TRBJ2-1, the V gene TRBV7-2, with 11 bases matching TRBD2. The CDR3 has 15 residues. Germline loops: CDR1 SGHTA, CDR2 FQGNSA. The trim removed 0 bases at V and 9 bases at J, leaving 4 bases unmatched. Variable domain in full (rest from reference TRBV7-2 and TRBJ2-1): GAGVSQSPSNKVTEKGKDVELRCDPISGHTALYWYRQSLGQGLEFLIYFQGNSAPDKSGLPSDRFSAERTGGSVSTLTIQRTQQEDSAVYLCASSLAISGRGEQFFGPGTRLTVL.

V usage is TRBV19 and J usage is TRBJ2-2; 10 bases are a match to TRBD2. Trimming removed 6 bases from V and 1 base from J; junction bases left unmatched: 2. CDR1 is LNHDA, CDR2 SQIVND, per germline (reference sequence). The CDR3 sequence is 15 residues long. The CDR3 sequence: CASRLAGMNTGELFF. The CDR3 DNA follows: TGTGCCAGTAGACTAGCGGGAATGAACACCGGGGAGCTGTTTTTT.

The sample holds one count of this clone. A far larger clone is one base from this, pointing to a likely read error. This chain links TRBV28 with TRBJ1-1; D remains ambiguous. The V gene lost 1 base and the J gene lost 11 bases, with 14 bases spanning the gap. The V gene's germline CDR1 is MDHEN and CDR2 SYDVKM. The CDR3 is made up of 13 amino acids. The CDR3 DNA is TGTGCCAGCAGTTTATTATGCACGTCAGTGGCTTTCTTT. Translated: CASSLLCTSVAFF. Filled out from reference TRBV28 and TRBJ1-1, the complete variable domain reads DVKVTQSSRYLVKRTGEKVFLECVQDMDHENMFWYRQDPGLGLRLIYFSYDVKMKEKGDIPEGYSVSREKKERFSLILESASTNQTSMYLCASSLLCTSVAFFGQGTRLTVV.

The rearrangement links TRBV9 to TRBJ2-3; unclear D gene. This CDR3 has 15 residues. From germline, CDR1 is SGDLS and CDR2 YYNGEE. V lost 0 bases and J 0 bases, leaving 8 bases between the germline ends. As DNA, the CDR3 is TGTGCCAGCAGCGTAGCACAAACTAGCACAGATACGCAGTATTTT. This encodes CASSVAQTSTDTQYF.

Worth noting for this clone: Since a far larger clone is one base different, this is likely a read error. V and J are TRBV2 and TRBJ2-7; D is unresolved. CDR3 size: 12 residues. V lost 6 bases and J lost 9, with 15 bases in between. Germline V gene sequence: CDR1 SNHLY, CDR2 FYNNEI. CDR3 in DNA: TGTGCCAGCAGCCCCTTGGTACCTCGGCAGTACTTC. It yields the protein CASSPLVPRQYF.

The chain has TRBV2 and TRBJ2-3; no clear D. Germline V gives CDR1 SNHLY, CDR2 FYNNEI. The CDR3 is 14 residues long. The V end was cut by 8 bases, the J end by 0 bases, with 12 bases between. This CDR3 is CASQAISSTDTQYF. DNA of the CDR3: TGTGCCAGCCAGGCAATTAGCAGCACAGATACGCAGTATTTT.

This clone was seen ten or more times. The chain recombines TRBV5-8 with TRBJ1-2; D gene uncertain. The CDR3 has 12 amino acids. Trimming cost V 0 bases and J 8 bases, with 8 bases left between them. CDR1 and CDR2 (germline): SGHTS, YDEGEE. CDR3 nucleotide sequence: TGTGCCAGCAGCTTGGAAGGGCTCGGCTACACCTTC. Translated, it gives CASSLEGLGYTF.

A word on this clone: Only one base separates this from a far larger clonotype, so it likely reflects a read error. Other DNA sequences within the sample encode an identical CDR3. The chain joins TRBV7-2 to TRBJ1-1; no firm D call. Trimming pared 5 bases from V and 4 bases from J, leaving 8 bases between. This CDR3 is 12 amino acids long. Germline V gene sequence: CDR1 SGHTA, CDR2 FQGNSA. CDR3: CASSPSITEAFF. CDR3 sequence (DNA): TGTGCCAGCAGCCCTTCGATCACTGAAGCTTTCTTT.

This clone was recorded only once. This likely came from a read error, as a far larger clone is one base away. The chain employs TRBV7-3 and TRBJ2-5; D is perhaps TRBD1 or TRBD2 (5 bases each). Per germline, CDR1 SGHTA and CDR2 FQGTGA. Trimming pared 5 bases from V and 8 bases from J, leaving 18 bases between. The CDR3 has 14 residues. The CDR3 bases are TGTGCCAGCAGCCTCGGTCGACGGGGCGATACCCAGTACTTC. Encoded protein: CASSLGRRGDTQYF.

This rearrangement joins TRBV7-9 to TRBJ1-5; unclear D gene. From germline, CDR1 is SEHNR and CDR2 FQNEAQ (reference sequence). Between the trimmed V and J ends, which lost 5 bases and 5 bases, there was a span of 13 bases. This CDR3 comprises 14 residues. The CDR3 DNA is TGTGCCAGCAGCACTTCCCGTAGGGATCAGCCCCAGCATTTT. This encodes CASSTSRRDQPQHF.

About this clone: This sequence is one base from a far larger clone and is likely a read error. The rearrangement uses TRBV29-1 and TRBJ1-1; D is ambiguous. Trimming removed 4 bases at V and 1 base at J, with 10 bases between. Germline V gives CDR1 SQVTM, CDR2 ANQGSEA. There are 13 residues in the CDR3. CDR3 region: CSVGAAGNTEAFF. The CDR3 DNA is TGCAGCGTTGGCGCAGCCGGGAACACTGAAGCTTTCTTT.

This chain connects TRBV5-1 to TRBJ1-2; 8 bases fit TRBD1. This CDR3 is 15 amino acids long. V was pared by 4 bases and J by 4 bases, with 9 bases of the junction left unmatched. Per germline, CDR1 SGHRS and CDR2 YFSETQ. The CDR3 region has the DNA TGCGCCAGCAGCATAGGACAGGGCAAAGCCTATGGCTACACCTTC. Encoded protein: CASSIGQGKAYGYTF. The complete variable domain, with remaining parts taken from reference TRBV5-1 and TRBJ1-2, reads KAGVTQTPRYLIKTRGQQVTLSCSPISGHRSVSWYQQTPGQGLQFLFEYFSETQRNKGNFPGRFSGRQFSNSRSEMNVSTLELGDSALYLCASSIGQGKAYGYTFGSGTRLTVV.

The chain is built from TRBV6-1 and TRBJ1-2, with D unresolved. This CDR3 has 15 residues. The ends were cut back, 6 bases at V and 4 bases at J, with 18 bases in the middle. Germline V gives CDR1 MNHNS, CDR2 SASEGT. The CDR3 sequence is CASRTGQGSFYGYTF. In DNA form, the CDR3 reads TGTGCCAGCAGGACGGGTCAAGGGTCCTTCTATGGCTACACCTTC.

The chain has TRBV7-2 and TRBJ2-3; weak D call: TRBD2 (5 bases). Germline V gene sequence: CDR1 SGHTA, CDR2 FQGNSA. This CDR3 is built from 13 residues. V was shortened by 6 bases and J by 6 bases, with 13 bases between the two germline ends. CDR3 in amino acids: CASRPRVADTQYF. The CDR3 DNA reads TGTGCCAGCAGACCCAGAGTAGCGGATACGCAGTATTTT.

To note about this clone: Other DNA sequences in this specimen translate into the identical CDR3. The chain links TRBV5-1 to TRBJ1-4; 8 bases fit TRBD1. Germline V CDR1 and CDR2: SGHRS, YFSETQ. The CDR3 is 14 amino acids. The V gene end was trimmed by 4 bases and the J gene end by 4 bases; junction bases not matched to a gene: 3. The CDR3 DNA reads TGCGCCAGCAGCCCAGGACAGGGTAATGAAAAACTGTTTTTT. It encodes CASSPGQGNEKLFF. The full variable domain, its missing parts supplied by reference TRBV5-1 and TRBJ1-4, is KAGVTQTPRYLIKTRGQQVTLSCSPISGHRSVSWYQQTPGQGLQFLFEYFSETQRNKGNFPGRFSGRQFSNSRSEMNVSTLELGDSALYLCASSPGQGNEKLFFGSGTQLSVL.

This clone was detected only once. The chain couples TRBV5-4 to TRBJ2-5; possible D gene TRBD2, 5 bases. Trimming cost V 4 bases and J 1 base, with 11 bases left between them. CDR1 is SGHNT and CDR2 is YYREEE in the germline V gene (reference sequence). The CDR3 loop spans 14 amino acids. CDR3 amino acids: CASSQAETQETQYF. In DNA form, the CDR3 reads TGTGCCAGCAGCCAAGCGGAAACCCAAGAGACCCAGTACTTC.

The rearrangement joins TRBV28 to TRBJ2-5, with D hard to call. Germline V gene data show CDR1 as MDHEN and CDR2 as SYDVKM. There are 15 residues in the CDR3. V lost 3 bases to trimming and J lost 1 base, with 12 bases between them. DNA of the CDR3: TGTGCCAGCAGTTTGGGCCGCGTTTTCCAAGAGACCCAGTACTTC. Protein product: CASSLGRVFQETQYF.

This clone was found many times. Other nucleotide sequences from this sample produce the same CDR3. The chain couples TRBV5-5 to TRBJ2-5, with D possibly matching TRBD1 (6 bases). The V gene lost 2 bases and the J gene lost 1 base, with 6 bases spanning the gap. Germline values: CDR1 SGHKS, CDR2 YYEKEE (reference sequence). The CDR3 has 13 residues. The CDR3 DNA reads TGTGCCAGCAGCTTACAGGGCCAAGAGACCCAGTACTTC. It is translated as CASSLQGQETQYF.